This TCR beta chain was observed in a study of blood T cell repertoires in COVID-19. In the study overall: Sites across the United States, Italy and Spain contributed samples from acute and convalescent COVID-19.

The CDR3 length is 14 residues. CDR1 and CDR2 (germline): SGHDT, YYEEEE. The V gene lost 2 bases and the J gene lost 8 bases, with 11 bases spanning the gap. The table came from immunoSEQ multiplex PCR; TCRdb's copy has only in-frame clones and leaves some out. Of about 270,000 clones listed, 70% to 90% are singletons. The sequence was obtained from a woman in her 70s with acute or convalescent COVID-19. Sequenced material: peripheral blood. This chain uses TRBV5-6 with TRBJ1-6; perhaps TRBD1 as D (5 bases). This CDR3 reads CASSFAQGDSPLHF. DNA for the CDR3: TGTGCCAGCAGCTTCGCTCAAGGGGATTCACCCCTCCACTTT. The full variable domain, rest sourced from reference TRBV5-6 and TRBJ1-6, is DAGVTQSPTHLIKTRGQQVTLRCSPKSGHDTVSWYQQALGQGPQFIFQYYEEEERQRGNFPDRFSGHQFPNYSSELNVNALLLGDSALYLCASSFAQGDSPLHFGNGTRLTVT.